This TCR beta chain comes out of a study of OX40 agonist ivuxolimab in advanced cancers. Study-level background: Ivuxolimab was a fully human IgG2 agonistic monoclonal antibody targeting the costimulatory receptor OX40 (CD134). The monotherapy dose-escalation portion (N ≈ 52 patients) of the phase I ivuxolimab trial is reported in the paper. Intravenous ivuxolimab was administered to patients every 2 weeks at six dose levels: 0.01, 0.1, 0.3, 1.5, 3 and 10 mg/kg. A male proportion of roughly 80% and a mean age of around 60 years, ranging from roughly 23 to 80, were recorded for the dose-escalation cohort. Patients were allowed to have had prior anti-PD-1, anti-PD-L1 or anti-CTLA-4 therapy, and less than 45% of the dose-escalation patients had previously received checkpoint inhibitors. Of the approximately 50 dose-escalation patients, hepatocellular carcinoma was present in 19, melanoma in around 15, renal cell carcinoma in 9 and head and neck cancer in 9. Three dose-escalation patients achieved partial responses, one with hepatocellular carcinoma and two with cutaneous melanoma. Peripheral TCRbeta sequencing aimed to test whether ivuxolimab altered TCR sequence diversity and caused clonal T-cell expansion. Overall study results and their limits: At doses from 0.1 to 3.0 mg/kg, clonal expansion was seen in both CD4+ and CD8+ blood T cells between baseline and week 6. After ivuxolimab, expanded clones were on average more numerous among CD8+ T cells than among CD4+ T cells. The antigen specificity of the clonally expanded peripheral T cells was not determined. Low levels of normalized T-cell clonal expansion were also seen in some nonresponding patients. In the 0.1-3.0 mg/kg groups, partial responders were among the patients with the lowest normalized peripheral clonal expansion, particularly in CD8+ T cells.

Patients with a history of autoimmune disease or receiving systemic immunosuppression were excluded from the trial. Peripheral blood for TCR sequencing was collected from all dose cohorts at baseline, on cycle 4 day 1, and on cycle 7 day 1. Samples came from an open-label, multicenter, first-in-human phase I dose-escalation trial of ivuxolimab. Adults with locally advanced or metastatic melanoma, renal cell carcinoma, hepatocellular carcinoma or head and neck squamous cell carcinoma were enrolled in the trial. Before TCR sequencing, CD4+ T cells and CD8+ T cells were sorted from peripheral blood as separate populations. Deletion took 0 bases off V and 1 base off J, with a span of 8 bases between the germline ends. Taken from the germline V gene, the CDR1 and CDR2 loops are SGDLS and YYNGEE. There are 15 amino acids in the CDR3, from cysteine to phenylalanine inclusive. Of all the DNA, just the CDR3 is kept, 45 bases in frame from base 1.

Genomic DNA was extracted from sorted cells for sequencing of the TCRbeta CDR3 region. The immunoSEQ Assay was used to sequence the TCRbeta CDR3 regions. Entries here come from immuneACCESS through TCRdb and include only in-frame sequences with V and J called. Some clones fail to appear in such tables; in the studies checked, an unresolved V gene covers under half of the shortfall, and the cause of the remainder is unknown. The sample yields around 52,000 clones; 83% were counted once. 3% to 3.5% of the sample belongs to the ten largest clones. Remarks on this clone: Its binding antigen is unknown. Base qualities are not recorded, but no much larger clone differs from it by a single base.

The V gene is TRBV9 and the J gene is TRBJ2-4, with the D gene too uncertain to name. The clonotype was recovered from an adult with an advanced solid tumor such as melanoma, head and neck, liver or kidney cancer. Sequenced material: CD4+ or CD8+ T cells sorted from blood, taken in a trial of the OX40 agonist ivuxolimab. The DNA is as follows: TGTGCCAGCAGCGTAGAAGGGTCGGCCAAAAACATTCAGTACTTC. This yields the protein CASSVEGSAKNIQYF.